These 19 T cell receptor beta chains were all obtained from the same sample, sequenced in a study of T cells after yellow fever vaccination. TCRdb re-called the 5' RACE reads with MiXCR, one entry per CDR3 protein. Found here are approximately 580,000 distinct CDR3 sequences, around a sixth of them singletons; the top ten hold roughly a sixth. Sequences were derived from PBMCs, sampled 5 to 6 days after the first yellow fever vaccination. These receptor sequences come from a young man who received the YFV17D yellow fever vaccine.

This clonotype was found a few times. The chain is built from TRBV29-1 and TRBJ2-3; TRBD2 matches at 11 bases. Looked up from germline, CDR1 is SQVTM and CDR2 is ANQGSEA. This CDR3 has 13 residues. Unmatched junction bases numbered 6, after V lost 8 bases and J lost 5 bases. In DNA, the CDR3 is TGCAGCCTACCGCTAGCGGGAGGAGATACGCAGTATTTT. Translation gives CSLPLAGGDTQYF.

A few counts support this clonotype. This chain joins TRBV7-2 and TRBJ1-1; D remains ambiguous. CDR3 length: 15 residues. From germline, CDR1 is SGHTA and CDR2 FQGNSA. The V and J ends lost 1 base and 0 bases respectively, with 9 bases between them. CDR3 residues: CASSLDRRLNTEAFF. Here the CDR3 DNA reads TGTGCCAGCAGCTTAGATCGGCGCTTGAACACTGAAGCTTTCTTT.

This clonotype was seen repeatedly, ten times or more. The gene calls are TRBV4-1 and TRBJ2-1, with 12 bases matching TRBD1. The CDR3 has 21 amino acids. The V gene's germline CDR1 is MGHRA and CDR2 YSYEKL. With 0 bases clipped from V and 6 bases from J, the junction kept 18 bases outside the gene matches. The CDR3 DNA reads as TGCGCCAGCAGCCAAGATGACCCGGGACAGGGGGCCCACCGACAGGGCAATGAGCAGTTCTTC. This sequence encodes CASSQDDPGQGAHRQGNEQFF.

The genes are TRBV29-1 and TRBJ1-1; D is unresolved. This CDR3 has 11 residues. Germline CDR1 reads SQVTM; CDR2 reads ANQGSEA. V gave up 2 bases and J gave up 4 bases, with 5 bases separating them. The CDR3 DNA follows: TGCAGCGTTGAAATCAGCACTGAAGCTTTCTTT. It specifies CSVEISTEAFF.

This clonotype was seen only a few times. The CDR3 sequence is CSAIPGAGVTDTQYF. CDR3 bases: TGCAGTGCTATTCCCGGGGCGGGGGTCACAGATACGCAGTATTTT. The chain is built from TRBV20-1 and TRBJ2-3; 7 bases are shared with TRBD2. The CDR3 has 15 amino acids. In germline, CDR1 is DFQATT, CDR2 SNEGSKA (reference sequence). The V segment lost 4 bases and the J segment 2 bases; nucleotides outside the gene matches: 9.

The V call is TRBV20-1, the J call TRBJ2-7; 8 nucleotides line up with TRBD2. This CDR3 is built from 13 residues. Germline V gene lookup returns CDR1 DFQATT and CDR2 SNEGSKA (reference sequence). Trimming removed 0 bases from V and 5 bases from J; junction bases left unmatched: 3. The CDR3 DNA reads TGCAGTGCTAGAGATCCGGGAGGGAACGAGCAGTACGTC. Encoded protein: CSARDPGGNEQYV.

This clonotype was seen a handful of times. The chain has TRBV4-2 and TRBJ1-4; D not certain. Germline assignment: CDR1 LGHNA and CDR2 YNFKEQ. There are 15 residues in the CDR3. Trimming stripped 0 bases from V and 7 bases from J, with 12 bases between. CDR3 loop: CASSQDRRPGEKLFF. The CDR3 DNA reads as TGTGCCAGCAGCCAAGATAGGCGTCCAGGTGAAAAACTGTTTTTT.

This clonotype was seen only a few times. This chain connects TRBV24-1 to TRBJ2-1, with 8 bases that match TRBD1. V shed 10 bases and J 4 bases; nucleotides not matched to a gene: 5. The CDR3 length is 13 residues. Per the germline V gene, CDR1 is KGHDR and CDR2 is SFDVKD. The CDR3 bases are TGTGCCACACAGGGGGTCGGGTACAATGAGCAGTTCTTC. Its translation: CATQGVGYNEQFF.

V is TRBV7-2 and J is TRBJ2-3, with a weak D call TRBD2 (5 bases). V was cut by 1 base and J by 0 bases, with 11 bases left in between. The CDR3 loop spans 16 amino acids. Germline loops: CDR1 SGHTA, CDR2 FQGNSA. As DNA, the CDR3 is TGTGCCAGCAGCTTAGGACACAGCGGCAGCACAGATACGCAGTATTTT. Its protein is CASSLGHSGSTDTQYF.

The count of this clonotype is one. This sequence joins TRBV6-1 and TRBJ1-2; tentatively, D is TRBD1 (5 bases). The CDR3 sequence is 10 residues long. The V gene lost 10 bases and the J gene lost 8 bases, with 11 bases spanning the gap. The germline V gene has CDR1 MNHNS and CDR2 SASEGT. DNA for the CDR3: TGTGCCACCAAGACAGCAGGCTACACCTTC. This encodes CATKTAGYTF.

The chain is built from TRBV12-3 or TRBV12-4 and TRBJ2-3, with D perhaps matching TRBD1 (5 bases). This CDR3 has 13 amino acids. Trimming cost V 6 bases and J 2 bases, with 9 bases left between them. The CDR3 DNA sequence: TGTGCCAGCAGGGACACCTACACAGATACGCAGTATTTT. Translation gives CASRDTYTDTQYF.

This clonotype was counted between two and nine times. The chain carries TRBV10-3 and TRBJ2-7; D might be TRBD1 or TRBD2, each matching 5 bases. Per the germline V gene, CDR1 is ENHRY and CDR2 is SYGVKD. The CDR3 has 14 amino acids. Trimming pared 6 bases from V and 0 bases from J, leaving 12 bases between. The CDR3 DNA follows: TGTGCCATCAGCGAGGCAGGGAGCTCCTACGAGCAGTACGTC. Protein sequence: CAISEAGSSYEQYV.

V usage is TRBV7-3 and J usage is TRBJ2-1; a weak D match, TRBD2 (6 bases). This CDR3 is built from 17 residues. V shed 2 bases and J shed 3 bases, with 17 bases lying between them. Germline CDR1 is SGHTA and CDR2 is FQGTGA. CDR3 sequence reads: CASSLFPGGLVYNEQFF. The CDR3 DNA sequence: TGTGCCAGCAGCTTATTTCCCGGGGGATTGGTCTACAATGAGCAGTTCTTC. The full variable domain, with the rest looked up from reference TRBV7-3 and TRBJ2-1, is GAGVSQTPSNKVTEKGKYVELRCDPISGHTALYWYRQSLGQGPEFLIYFQGTGAADDSGLPNDRFFAVRPEGSVSTLKIQRTERGDSAVYLCASSLFPGGLVYNEQFFGPGTRLTVL.

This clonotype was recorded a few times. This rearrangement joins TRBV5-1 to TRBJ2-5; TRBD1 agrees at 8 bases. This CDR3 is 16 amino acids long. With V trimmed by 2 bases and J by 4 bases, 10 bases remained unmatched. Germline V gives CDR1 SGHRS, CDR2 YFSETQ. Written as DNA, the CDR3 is TGCGCCAGCAGCTTAACCGGACAGGGCTCGAGAGAGACCCAGTACTTC. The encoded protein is CASSLTGQGSRETQYF. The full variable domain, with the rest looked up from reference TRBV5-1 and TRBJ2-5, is KAGVTQTPRYLIKTRGQQVTLSCSPISGHRSVSWYQQTPGQGLQFLFEYFSETQRNKGNFPGRFSGRQFSNSRSEMNVSTLELGDSALYLCASSLTGQGSRETQYFGPGTRLLVL.

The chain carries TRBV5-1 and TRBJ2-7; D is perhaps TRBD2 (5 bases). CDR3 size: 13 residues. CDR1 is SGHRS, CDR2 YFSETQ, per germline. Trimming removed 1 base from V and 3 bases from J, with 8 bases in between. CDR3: CASSLTTSYEQYF. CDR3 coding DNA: TGCGCCAGCAGCTTGACCACTAGCTACGAGCAGTACTTC.

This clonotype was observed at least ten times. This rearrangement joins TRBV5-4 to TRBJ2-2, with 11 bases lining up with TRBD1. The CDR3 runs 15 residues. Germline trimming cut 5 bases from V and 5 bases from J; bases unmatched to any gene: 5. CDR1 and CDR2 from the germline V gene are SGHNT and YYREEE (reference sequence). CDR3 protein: CASSPGTGGTGELFF. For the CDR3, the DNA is TGTGCCAGCAGTCCCGGGACAGGGGGGACCGGGGAGCTGTTTTTT.

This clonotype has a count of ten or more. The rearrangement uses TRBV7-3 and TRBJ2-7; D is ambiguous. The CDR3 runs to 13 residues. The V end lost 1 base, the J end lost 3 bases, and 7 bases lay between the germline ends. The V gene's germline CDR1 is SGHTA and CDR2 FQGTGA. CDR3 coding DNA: TGTGCCAGCAGCTTAAGTCAGAGCTACGAGCAGTACTTC. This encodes CASSLSQSYEQYF.

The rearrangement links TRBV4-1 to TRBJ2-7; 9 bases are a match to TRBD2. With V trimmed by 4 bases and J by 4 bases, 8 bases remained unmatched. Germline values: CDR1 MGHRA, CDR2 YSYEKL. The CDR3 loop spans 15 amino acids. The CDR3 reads CASSLLAGVRYEQYV. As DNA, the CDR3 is TGCGCCAGCAGCCTCTTAGCGGGGGTGCGTTACGAGCAGTACGTC.

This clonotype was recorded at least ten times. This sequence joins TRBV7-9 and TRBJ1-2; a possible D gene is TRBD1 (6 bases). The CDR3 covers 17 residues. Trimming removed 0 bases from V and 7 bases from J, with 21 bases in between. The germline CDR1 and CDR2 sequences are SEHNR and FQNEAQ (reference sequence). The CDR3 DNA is TGTGCCAGCAGCTTAGCGGGACACCTCTCGGGCCGCGGTGGCTACACCTTC. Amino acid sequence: CASSLAGHLSGRGGYTF. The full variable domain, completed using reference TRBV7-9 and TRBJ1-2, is DTGVSQNPRHKITKRGQNVTFRCDPISEHNRLYWYRQTLGQGPEFLTYFQNEAQLEKSRLLSDRFSAERPKGSFSTLEIQRTEQGDSAMYLCASSLAGHLSGRGGYTFGSGTRLTVV.